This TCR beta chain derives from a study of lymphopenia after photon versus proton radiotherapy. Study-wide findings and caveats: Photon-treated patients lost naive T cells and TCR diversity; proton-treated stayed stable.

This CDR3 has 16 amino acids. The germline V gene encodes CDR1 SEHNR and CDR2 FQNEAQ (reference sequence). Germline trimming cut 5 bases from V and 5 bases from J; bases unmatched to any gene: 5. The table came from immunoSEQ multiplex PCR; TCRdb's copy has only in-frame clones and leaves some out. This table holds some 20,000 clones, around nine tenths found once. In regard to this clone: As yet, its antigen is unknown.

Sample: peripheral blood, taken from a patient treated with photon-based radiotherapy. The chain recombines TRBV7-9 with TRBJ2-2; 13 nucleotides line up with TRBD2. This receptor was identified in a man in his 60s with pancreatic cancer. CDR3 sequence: CASSLGLAGVTGELFF. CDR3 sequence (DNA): TGTGCCAGCAGCCTCGGACTAGCGGGGGTGACCGGGGAGCTGTTTTTT.